Below, 25 T cell receptor beta chains from the same sample are listed, as sequenced in a study of T cell responses to AZD1222 COVID-19 vaccine. Here immunoSEQ multiplex PCR was the method, and the copy in TCRdb shows in-frame clones only, minus some. Of under 150,000 clones detected, 85% to 90% appear once; the ten largest clones hold 1.6%. The sequenced sample was peripheral blood, obtained 28 days after the second AZD1222 dose. The receptor source for this set is an adult who received the AZD1222 COVID-19 vaccine.

This sequence joins TRBV9 and TRBJ2-5; 8 bases fit TRBD2. V shed 0 bases and J 4 bases; nucleotides not matched to a gene: 8. Germline loops: CDR1 SGDLS, CDR2 YYNGEE. The CDR3 consists of 16 residues. CDR3 protein: CASSVAGQAGGETQYF. The CDR3 nucleotides read TGTGCCAGCAGCGTAGCTGGGCAGGCGGGGGGAGAGACCCAGTACTTC.

CDR3: CASSQGGLGNTIYF. DNA of the CDR3: TGTGCCAGCAGCCAAGGCGGTTTGGGAAACACCATATATTTT. The rearrangement uses TRBV14 and TRBJ1-3; D gene uncertain. Trimming removed 1 base from V and 4 bases from J, with 8 bases in between. From germline, CDR1 is SGHDN and CDR2 FVKESK. The CDR3 contains 14 residues.

V and J are TRBV12-5 and TRBJ2-1; D remains ambiguous. The CDR3 runs to 18 residues. The V and J ends lost 0 bases and 0 bases respectively, with 15 bases between them. From germline, CDR1 is LGHNT and CDR2 FRNRAP. In DNA, the CDR3 is TGTGCTAGTGGTTTGGTACATATGGCGGAAAGCTCCTACAATGAGCAGTTCTTC. This sequence encodes CASGLVHMAESSYNEQFF.

This chain's CDR3 is CATSDALQETQYF. As DNA, the CDR3 is TGTGCCACCAGTGATGCCCTCCAGGAGACCCAGTACTTC. The V call is TRBV24-1, the J call TRBJ2-5; D is unresolved. CDR1 and CDR2 from the germline V gene are KGHDR and SFDVKD. Deletions cut 3 bases from V and 5 bases from J, with 9 bases between. The CDR3 totals 13 residues.

The chain employs TRBV4-3 and TRBJ2-1; no definite D call. Germline V gives CDR1 LGHNA, CDR2 YSLEER. V was clipped by 0 bases and J by 0 bases, with 6 bases between them. This CDR3 spans 15 amino acids. Here the CDR3 reads CASSQEGYSYNEQFF. The CDR3 DNA is TGCGCCAGCAGCCAAGAGGGATACTCCTACAATGAGCAGTTCTTC.

This chain links TRBV6-6 with TRBJ2-2, with D tentatively TRBD1 (7 bases). Trimming left V 0 bases short and J 5 bases short, with 13 bases between. The CDR3 extends over 16 amino acids. The V gene's germline CDR1 is MNHNY and CDR2 SVGAGI (reference sequence). The CDR3 bases are TGTGCCAGCAGTTACTCCGCGACAGGGAGGACCGGGGAGCTGTTTTTT. Protein: CASSYSATGRTGELFF.

The CDR3 is CASSQGLSQETQYF. DNA of the CDR3: TGTGCCAGCAGCCAGGGTCTCTCACAAGAGACCCAGTACTTC. V is TRBV3-1 (or the pseudogene TRBV3-2) and J is TRBJ2-5; no clear D. The V gene's germline CDR1 is LGHDT and CDR2 YNNKEL (reference sequence). V was trimmed by 3 bases and J by 2 bases, leaving 10 bases between them. The CDR3 is 14 amino acids.

This chain joins TRBV2 and TRBJ2-2; 9 bases match TRBD2. The CDR3 is 14 amino acids. Unmatched junction bases numbered 5, after V lost 7 bases and J lost 5 bases. Germline V gene data show CDR1 as SNHLY and CDR2 as FYNNEI. CDR3 nucleotide sequence: TGTGCCAGCAAAGGACTAGCGTTGACCGGGGAGCTGTTTTTT. This encodes CASKGLALTGELFF.

In its sample, this clone was seen once. The CDR3 loop is CASSQDSGQETQYF. The CDR3 nucleotides read TGTGCCAGCAGCCAAGATTCAGGCCAAGAGACCCAGTACTTC. V and J are TRBV3-1 (or the pseudogene TRBV3-2) and TRBJ2-5; D unresolved. Trimming stripped 0 bases from V and 1 base from J, with 6 bases between. This CDR3 has 14 residues. Germline lookup yields CDR1 LGHDT and CDR2 YNNKEL (reference sequence).

This chain connects TRBV19 to TRBJ2-4; maybe TRBD2 (6 bases). The CDR3 runs to 15 residues. Trimming pared 1 base from V and 4 bases from J, leaving 11 bases between. Germline values: CDR1 LNHDA, CDR2 SQIVND (reference sequence). CDR3 residues: CASSIVAGKKNIQYF. In nucleotides, the CDR3 is TGTGCCAGTAGTATAGTGGCGGGAAAAAAAAACATTCAGTACTTC.

J is TRBJ2-7 and V is TRBV6-2 or TRBV6-3, with TRBD1 matching over 9 bases. Germline loops: CDR1 MNHEY, CDR2 SVGEGT. The J segment lost 1 base and the V segment lost 0 bases, leaving 7 bases of the junction unmatched. The CDR3 totals 17 residues. CDR3 region: CASSYSPGTGKSYEQYF. Written as DNA, the CDR3 is TGTGCCAGCAGTTACTCCCCCGGGACAGGGAAATCCTACGAGCAGTACTTC.

The V gene is TRBV28, the J gene TRBJ1-2; D ambiguous. The CDR3 length is 14 residues. Germline V CDR1 and CDR2: MDHEN, SYDVKM. V was clipped by 5 bases and J by 4 bases, with 14 bases between them. CDR3 residues: CASSPPGRVYGYTF. CDR3 sequence (DNA): TGTGCCAGCAGTCCCCCTGGTCGGGTCTATGGCTACACCTTC.

This clone was seen a handful of times. The gene calls are TRBV7-3 and TRBJ1-6; no definite D call. The V and J ends lost 1 base and 9 bases respectively, with 7 bases between them. CDR1 is SGHTA, CDR2 FQGTGA, per germline. The length of the CDR3 is 13 residues. The CDR3 DNA sequence: TGTGCCAGCAGCTTAAGTGGGATTTCACCCCTCCACTTT. The encoded protein is CASSLSGISPLHF.

This clone was counted once. The V and J genes are TRBV6-2 or TRBV6-3 and TRBJ2-7; tentatively, D is TRBD1 (5 bases). The CDR3 has 13 amino acids. The germline V gene has CDR1 MNHEY and CDR2 SVGEGT. The V and J ends lost 4 bases and 0 bases respectively, with 7 bases between them. The CDR3 spells CASSSQGSYEQYF. The CDR3 DNA follows: TGTGCCAGCAGTTCTCAGGGCTCCTACGAGCAGTACTTC.

The sample holds a few counts of this clone. The V call is TRBV5-4, the J call TRBJ1-2; D might be TRBD1 (5 bases). The CDR3 consists of 17 residues. The V and J ends lost 4 bases and 3 bases respectively, with 22 bases between them. Germline-derived CDR1 and CDR2 are SGHNT and YYREEE (reference sequence). The CDR3 region has the DNA TGTGCCAGCAGCATGTCACCCGGGGGGGGTGTTGACTATGGCTACACCTTC. Translating it yields CASSMSPGGGVDYGYTF. The full variable domain, in which reference TRBV5-4 and TRBJ1-2 provide the parts outside the CDR3, is ETGVTQSPTHLIKTRGQQVTLRCSSQSGHNTVSWYQQALGQGPQFIFQYYREEENGRGNFPPRFSGLQFPNYSSELNVNALELDDSALYLCASSMSPGGGVDYGYTFGSGTRLTVV.

There are a few counts of this clone. The gene calls are TRBV2 and TRBJ1-4, with D possibly matching TRBD1 (5 bases). CDR1 and CDR2 from the germline V gene are SNHLY and FYNNEI. There are 16 residues in the CDR3. V lost 5 bases to trimming and J lost 7 bases, with 20 bases between them. In DNA, the CDR3 is TGTGCCAGCAGTTGGAATGGGGCAGGGCAAGGTGAAAAACTGTTTTTT. Its protein is CASSWNGAGQGEKLFF.

The CDR3, as DNA: TGCGCCAGCAGCCAAGTTCGGACAGACCAAGAGACCCAGTACTTC. Translating it yields CASSQVRTDQETQYF. V usage is TRBV4-1 and J usage is TRBJ2-5; weak D call: TRBD1 (6 bases). This CDR3 region has 15 residues. Trimming cost V 1 base and J 0 bases, with 9 bases left between them. Germline lookup yields CDR1 MGHRA and CDR2 YSYEKL.

The rearrangement links TRBV6-5 to TRBJ1-1; D remains ambiguous. CDR1 and CDR2 (germline): MNHEY, SVGAGI. V was cut by 7 bases and J by 4 bases, with 13 bases left in between. The CDR3 sequence is 13 residues long. In DNA form, the CDR3 reads TGTGCCAGCACCCCGGCCTGGCTCACTGAAGCTTTCTTT. The encoded protein is CASTPAWLTEAFF.

This chain joins TRBV4-3 and TRBJ2-2; 8 positions agree with TRBD1. The CDR3 has 16 residues. CDR1 is LGHNA and CDR2 is YSLEER in the germline V gene. J lost 10 bases, V lost 3 bases, and 13 bases had no gene match. The CDR3 protein is CASSHTTGAPRAELFF. The CDR3 coding sequence is TGCGCCAGCAGCCACACGACAGGGGCCCCCCGTGCGGAGCTGTTTTTT.

The chain links TRBV28 to TRBJ2-7; 9 bases fit TRBD2. The V gene end was trimmed by 5 bases and the J gene end by 0 bases; junction bases not matched to a gene: 8. This CDR3 has 16 residues. Germline V gene lookup returns CDR1 MDHEN and CDR2 SYDVKM. The CDR3: CASSPPSGRSSYEQYF. As DNA, the CDR3 is TGTGCCAGCAGTCCCCCCAGCGGGAGGAGCTCCTACGAGCAGTACTTC.

The gene calls are TRBV10-2 and TRBJ2-5; TRBD2 might be the D (6 bases). V lost 6 bases to trimming and J lost 5 bases, with 16 bases between them. This CDR3 has 14 residues. Germline assignment: CDR1 WSHSY and CDR2 SAAADI. CDR3 nucleotide sequence: TGCGCCAGCAGCCCAGGGCGGGAATGGGAGACCCAGTACTTC. Its translation is CASSPGREWETQYF.

This clone came up once. The chain joins TRBV6-2 or TRBV6-3 to TRBJ1-5; possible D gene TRBD1, 5 bases. CDR1 and CDR2 (germline): MNHEY, SVGEGT. The CDR3 has 16 residues. Trimming stripped 6 bases from V and 0 bases from J, with 15 bases between. For the CDR3, the DNA is TGTGCCAGCAGCCCTCCGGGACGGGATAGCAATCAGCCCCAGCATTTT. This encodes CASSPPGRDSNQPQHF.

The chain carries TRBV21-1 and TRBJ1-5. TRBV21-1 has pseudogene status. The CDR3 contains 20 residues. CDR3 amino acids: CASSKKAPLWGGYCNQPQHF. CDR3 nucleotide sequence: TGTGCCAGCAGCAAAAAAGCCCCTCTGTGGGGGGGATATTGCAATCAGCCCCAGCATTTT.

The J gene is TRBJ2-2, the V gene TRBV20-1, with D possibly being TRBD1 or TRBD2 (5 bases each). The V end was cut by 3 bases, the J end by 3 bases, with 17 bases between. The CDR3 length is 16 residues. The germline CDR1 and CDR2 sequences are DFQATT and SNEGSKA (reference sequence). CDR3 in amino acids: CSASGTRRSYTGELFF. The DNA for the CDR3 is TGCAGTGCTAGTGGGACCCGTAGATCGTACACCGGGGAGCTGTTTTTT.

The chain employs TRBV9 and TRBJ1-1; 7 bases match TRBD1. This CDR3 contains 15 residues. From germline, CDR1 is SGDLS and CDR2 YYNGEE. The V gene end was trimmed by 0 bases and the J gene end by 0 bases; junction bases not matched to a gene: 2. CDR3 sequence (DNA): TGTGCCAGCAGCGTAGGACAGGGTTTGAACACTGAAGCTTTCTTT. Protein product: CASSVGQGLNTEAFF.